This T cell receptor (beta chain) was obtained from a study of blood T cell repertoires in COVID-19. Across the whole study: Researchers got acute and convalescent COVID-19 samples from the United States, Italy and Spain. Sample material is recorded as cDNA or gDNA derived from T cells, B-cell-depleted T cells, or PBMCs.

The CDR3 consists of 16 residues. The ends lost 4 bases at V and 4 bases at J; junction bases unmatched: 6. Germline CDR1 reads SGDLS; CDR2 reads YYNGEE. Libraries were prepared by immunoSEQ multiplex PCR; TCRdb keeps only in-frame clonotypes and omits some of them. The sample lists around 60,000 clones, roughly 90% occurring once. The V and J genes are TRBV9 and TRBJ2-1; the match to TRBD2 covers 12 bases. The source material was peripheral blood. The sequence was obtained from a human donor in a cohort sampled during active COVID-19. The CDR3 nucleotides read TGTGCCAGCAGCCCAGGGGGACTAGCGGGTTACAATGAGCAGTTCTTC. Translated: CASSPGGLAGYNEQFF.